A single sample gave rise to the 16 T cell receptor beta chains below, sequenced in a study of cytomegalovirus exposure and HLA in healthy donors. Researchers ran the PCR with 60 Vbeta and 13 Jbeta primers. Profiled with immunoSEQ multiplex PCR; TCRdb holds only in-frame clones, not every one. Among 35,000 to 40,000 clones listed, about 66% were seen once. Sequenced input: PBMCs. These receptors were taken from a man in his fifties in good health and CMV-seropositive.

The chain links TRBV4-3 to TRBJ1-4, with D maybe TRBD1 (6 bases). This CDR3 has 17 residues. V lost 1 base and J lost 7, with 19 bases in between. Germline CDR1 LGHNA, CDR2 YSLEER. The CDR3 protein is CASSQAPNGQLAEKLFF. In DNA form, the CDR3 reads TGCGCCAGCAGCCAAGCCCCGAATGGACAGTTAGCTGAAAAACTGTTTTTT.

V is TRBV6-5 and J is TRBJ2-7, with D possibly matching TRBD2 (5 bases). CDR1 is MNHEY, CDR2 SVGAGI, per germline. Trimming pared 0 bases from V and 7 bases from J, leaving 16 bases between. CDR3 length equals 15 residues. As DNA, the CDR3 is TGTGCCAGCAGTTACTCGATTTCGAGAAGCGGTGAGCAGTACTTC. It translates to CASSYSISRSGEQYF.

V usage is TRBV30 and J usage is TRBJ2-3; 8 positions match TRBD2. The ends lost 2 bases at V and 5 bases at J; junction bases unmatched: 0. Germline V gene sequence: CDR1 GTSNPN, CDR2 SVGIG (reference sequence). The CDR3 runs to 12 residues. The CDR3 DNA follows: TGTGCCTGGAGTCGGGGGGGAGATACGCAGTATTTT. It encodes CAWSRGGDTQYF.

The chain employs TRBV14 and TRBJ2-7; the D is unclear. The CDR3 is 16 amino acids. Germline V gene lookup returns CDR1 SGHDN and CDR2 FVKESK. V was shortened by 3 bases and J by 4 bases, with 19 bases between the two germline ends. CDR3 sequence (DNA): TGTGCCAGCAGCCATGTTCCGGCCTCAGGAACGTACGAGCAGTACTTC. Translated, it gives CASSHVPASGTYEQYF. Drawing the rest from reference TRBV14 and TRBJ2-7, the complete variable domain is EAGVTQFPSHSVIEKGQTVTLRCDPISGHDNLYWYRRVMGKEIKFLLHFVKESKQDESGMPNNRFLAERTGGTYSTLKVQPAELEDSGVYFCASSHVPASGTYEQYFGPGTRLTVT.

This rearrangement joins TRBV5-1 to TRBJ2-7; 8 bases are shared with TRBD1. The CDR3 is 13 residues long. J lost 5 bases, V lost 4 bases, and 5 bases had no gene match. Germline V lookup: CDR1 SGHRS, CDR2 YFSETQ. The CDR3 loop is CASSEDREDEQYF. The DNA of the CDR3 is TGCGCCAGCAGCGAGGACAGGGAAGACGAGCAGTACTTC.

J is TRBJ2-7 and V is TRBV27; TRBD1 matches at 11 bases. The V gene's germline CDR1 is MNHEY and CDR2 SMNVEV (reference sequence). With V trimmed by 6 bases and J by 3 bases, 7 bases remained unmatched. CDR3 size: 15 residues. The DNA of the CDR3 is TGTGCCAGCAGACGAACCGGGACAGGGGGCTACGAGCAGTACTTC. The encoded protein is CASRRTGTGGYEQYF.

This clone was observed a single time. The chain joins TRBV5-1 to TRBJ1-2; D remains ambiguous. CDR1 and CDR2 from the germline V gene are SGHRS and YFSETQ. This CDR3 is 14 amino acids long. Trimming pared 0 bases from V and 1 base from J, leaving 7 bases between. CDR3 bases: TGCGCCAGCAGCTTGGACGGGAATAACTATGGCTACACCTTC. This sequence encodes CASSLDGNNYGYTF.

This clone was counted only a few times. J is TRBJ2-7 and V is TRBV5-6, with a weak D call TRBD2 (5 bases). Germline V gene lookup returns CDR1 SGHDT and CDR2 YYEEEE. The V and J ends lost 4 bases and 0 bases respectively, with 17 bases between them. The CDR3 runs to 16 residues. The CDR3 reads CASSGNPDLRSYEQYF. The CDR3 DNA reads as TGTGCCAGCAGCGGGAACCCGGACTTACGCTCCTACGAGCAGTACTTC.

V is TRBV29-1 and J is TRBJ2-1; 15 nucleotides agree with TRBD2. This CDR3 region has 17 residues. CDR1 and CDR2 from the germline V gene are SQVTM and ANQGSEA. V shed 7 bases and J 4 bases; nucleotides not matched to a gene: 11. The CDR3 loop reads CSAPRTSGGAAYNEQFF. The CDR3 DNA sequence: TGCAGCGCCCCTCGGACTAGCGGGGGGGCCGCATACAATGAGCAGTTCTTC.

The CDR3 here is CASSQGASYNEQFF. The CDR3 bases are TGTGCCAGCAGCCAAGGGGCCTCCTACAATGAGCAGTTCTTC. The V call is TRBV7-9, the J call TRBJ2-1; possible D gene TRBD1, 5 bases. Germline V gene data show CDR1 as SEHNR and CDR2 as FQNEAQ (reference sequence). V was pared by 5 bases and J by 0 bases, with 8 bases between. The CDR3 is made up of 14 amino acids.

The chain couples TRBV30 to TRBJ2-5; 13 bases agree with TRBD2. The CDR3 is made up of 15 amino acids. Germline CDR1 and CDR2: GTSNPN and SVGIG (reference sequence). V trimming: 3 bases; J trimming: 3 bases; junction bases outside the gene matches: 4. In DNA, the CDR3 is TGTGCCTGGAGACTAGCGGGGGGGCGGAAAGAGACCCAGTACTTC. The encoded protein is CAWRLAGGRKETQYF.

The CDR3 loop reads CAIKNDYTYEQYF. The CDR3 nucleotides are TGTGCCATCAAGAATGACTATACCTACGAGCAGTACTTC. The rearrangement uses TRBV10-3 and TRBJ2-7; the D gene is possibly TRBD2 (5 bases). Trimming took 7 bases from V and 2 from J, leaving 12 bases between them. This CDR3 comprises 13 residues. CDR1 is ENHRY and CDR2 is SYGVKD in the germline V gene.

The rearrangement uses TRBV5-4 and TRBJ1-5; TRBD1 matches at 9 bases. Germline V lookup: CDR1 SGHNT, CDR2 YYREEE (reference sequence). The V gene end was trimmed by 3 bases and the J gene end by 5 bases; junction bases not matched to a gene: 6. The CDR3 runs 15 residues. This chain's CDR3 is CASSSGTGRDQPQHF. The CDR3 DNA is TGTGCCAGCAGCTCCGGGACAGGGAGAGATCAGCCCCAGCATTTT.

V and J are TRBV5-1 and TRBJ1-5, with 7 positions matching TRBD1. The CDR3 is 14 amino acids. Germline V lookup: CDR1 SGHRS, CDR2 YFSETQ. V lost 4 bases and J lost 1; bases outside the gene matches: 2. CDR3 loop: CASSPGGSNQPQHF. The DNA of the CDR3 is TGCGCCAGCAGCCCAGGGGGGAGCAATCAGCCCCAGCATTTT.

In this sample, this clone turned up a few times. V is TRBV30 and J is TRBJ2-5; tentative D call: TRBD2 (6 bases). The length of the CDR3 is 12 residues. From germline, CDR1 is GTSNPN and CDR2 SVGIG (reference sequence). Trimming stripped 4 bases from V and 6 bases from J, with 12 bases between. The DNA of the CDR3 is TGTGCCTGGACTAGCGATTCAAAGACCCAGTACTTC. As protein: CAWTSDSKTQYF.

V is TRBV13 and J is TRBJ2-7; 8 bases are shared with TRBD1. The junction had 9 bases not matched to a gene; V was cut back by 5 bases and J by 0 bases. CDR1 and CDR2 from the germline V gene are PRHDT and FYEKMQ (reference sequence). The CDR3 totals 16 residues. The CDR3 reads CASSRRRDRSSYEQYF. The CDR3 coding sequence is TGTGCCAGCAGCAGACGCCGGGACAGGAGCTCCTACGAGCAGTACTTC.